Here is one TCR beta chain with its context. The sample comes from a study of control samples from healthy donors and cancer patients. V lost 2 bases and J 2 bases, leaving 13 bases between the germline ends. The germline V gene has CDR1 SGDLS and CDR2 YYNGEE. The CDR3 has 15 residues. Repertoires were generated with immunoSEQ multiplex PCR, while TCRdb's copy carries only in-frame clones and drops some. The data contain roughly 200,000 clones, about 91% of them seen just once; the ten biggest clones take up approximately 2%. Sequences were obtained from blood. The sequence derives from a man aged 25-40 years in good health. The chain joins TRBV9 to TRBJ1-1; TRBD1 is a possible D gene (5 bases). The DNA for the CDR3 is TGTGCCAGCAGCGTCCGTGGGGACCCCAACACTGAAGCTTTCTTT. Translating gives CASSVRGDPNTEAFF.